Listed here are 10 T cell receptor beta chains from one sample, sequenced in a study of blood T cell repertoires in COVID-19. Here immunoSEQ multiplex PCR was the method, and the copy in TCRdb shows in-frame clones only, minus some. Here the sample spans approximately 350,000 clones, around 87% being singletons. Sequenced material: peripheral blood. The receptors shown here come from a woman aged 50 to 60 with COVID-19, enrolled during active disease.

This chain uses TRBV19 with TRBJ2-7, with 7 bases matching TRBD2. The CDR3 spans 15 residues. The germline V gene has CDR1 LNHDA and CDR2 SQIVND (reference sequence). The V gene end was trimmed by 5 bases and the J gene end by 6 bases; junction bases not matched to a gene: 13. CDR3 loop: CASSPGEAGVSEQYF. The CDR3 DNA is TGTGCCAGTAGTCCAGGCGAGGCGGGAGTCTCCGAGCAGTACTTC.

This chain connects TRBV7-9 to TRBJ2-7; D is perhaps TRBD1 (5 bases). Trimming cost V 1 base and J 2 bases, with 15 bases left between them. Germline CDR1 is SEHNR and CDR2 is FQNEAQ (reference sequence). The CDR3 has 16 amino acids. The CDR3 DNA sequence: TGTGCCAGCAGCTTAGTGGGAAGGGGCTATACCTACGAGCAGTACTTC. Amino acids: CASSLVGRGYTYEQYF.

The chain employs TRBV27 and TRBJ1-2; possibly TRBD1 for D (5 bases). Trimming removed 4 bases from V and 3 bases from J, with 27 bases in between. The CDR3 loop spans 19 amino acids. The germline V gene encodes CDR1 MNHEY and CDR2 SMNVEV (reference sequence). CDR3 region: CASSSISRTVRVVDYGYTF. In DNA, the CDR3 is TGTGCCAGCAGTTCTATCTCCCGTACTGTCAGGGTTGTAGACTATGGCTACACCTTC.

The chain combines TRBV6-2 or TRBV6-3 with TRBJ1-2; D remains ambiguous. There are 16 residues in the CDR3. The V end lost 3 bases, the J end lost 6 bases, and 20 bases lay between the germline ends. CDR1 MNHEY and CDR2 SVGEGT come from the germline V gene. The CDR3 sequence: CASSYFFDGSRDGYTF. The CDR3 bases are TGTGCCAGCAGTTATTTTTTCGACGGCAGTCGGGATGGCTACACCTTC.

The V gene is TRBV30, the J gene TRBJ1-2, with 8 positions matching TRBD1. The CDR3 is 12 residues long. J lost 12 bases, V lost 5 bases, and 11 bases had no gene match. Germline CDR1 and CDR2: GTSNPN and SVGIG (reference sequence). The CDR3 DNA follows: TGTGCCTGGGGCTCGAGCCAGGGGGCGCACACCTTC. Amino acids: CAWGSSQGAHTF.

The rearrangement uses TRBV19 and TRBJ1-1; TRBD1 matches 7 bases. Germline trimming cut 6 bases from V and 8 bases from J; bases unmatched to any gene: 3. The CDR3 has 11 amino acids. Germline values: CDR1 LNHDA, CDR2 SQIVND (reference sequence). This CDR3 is CASSLTGEAFF. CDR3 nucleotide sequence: TGTGCCAGTAGCTTGACAGGGGAAGCTTTCTTT. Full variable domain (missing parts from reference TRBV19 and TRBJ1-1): DGGITQSPKYLFRKEGQNVTLSCEQNLNHDAMYWYRQDPGQGLRLIYYSQIVNDFQKGDIAEGYSVSREKKESFPLTVTSAQKNPTAFYLCASSLTGEAFFGQGTRLTVV.

The CDR3 sequence: CASSLDPNSGNTIYF. The DNA of the CDR3 is TGTGCCAGCAGCTTGGACCCTAACTCTGGAAACACCATATATTTT. J is TRBJ1-3 and V is TRBV5-4; no clear D gene. V lost 0 bases to trimming and J lost 0 bases, with 7 bases between them. The CDR3 loop spans 15 amino acids. The germline V gene has CDR1 SGHNT and CDR2 YYREEE (reference sequence).

CDR3 sequence: CASSLGGQPASYEQYF. The DNA for the CDR3 is TGTGCCAGCAGTTTGGGGGGACAGCCCGCCTCGTACGAGCAGTACTTC. The J gene is TRBJ2-7, the V gene TRBV27, with D possibly TRBD1 on 7 matching bases. The CDR3 sequence is 16 residues long. Germline loops: CDR1 MNHEY, CDR2 SMNVEV (reference sequence). V was clipped by 3 bases and J by 4 bases, with 19 bases between them.

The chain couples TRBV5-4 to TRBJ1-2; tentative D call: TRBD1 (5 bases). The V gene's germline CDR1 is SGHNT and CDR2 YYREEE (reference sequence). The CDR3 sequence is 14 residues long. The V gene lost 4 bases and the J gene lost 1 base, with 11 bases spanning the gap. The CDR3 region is CASSQDRFNYGYTF. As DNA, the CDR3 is TGTGCCAGCAGCCAAGACAGATTTAACTATGGCTACACCTTC.

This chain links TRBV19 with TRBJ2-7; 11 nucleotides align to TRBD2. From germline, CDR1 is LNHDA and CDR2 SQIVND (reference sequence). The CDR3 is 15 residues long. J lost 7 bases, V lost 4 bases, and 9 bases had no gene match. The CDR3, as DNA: TGTGCCAGTAGTACCGTTAGCGGGAGGGCCGGTGAGCAGTACTTC. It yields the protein CASSTVSGRAGEQYF.